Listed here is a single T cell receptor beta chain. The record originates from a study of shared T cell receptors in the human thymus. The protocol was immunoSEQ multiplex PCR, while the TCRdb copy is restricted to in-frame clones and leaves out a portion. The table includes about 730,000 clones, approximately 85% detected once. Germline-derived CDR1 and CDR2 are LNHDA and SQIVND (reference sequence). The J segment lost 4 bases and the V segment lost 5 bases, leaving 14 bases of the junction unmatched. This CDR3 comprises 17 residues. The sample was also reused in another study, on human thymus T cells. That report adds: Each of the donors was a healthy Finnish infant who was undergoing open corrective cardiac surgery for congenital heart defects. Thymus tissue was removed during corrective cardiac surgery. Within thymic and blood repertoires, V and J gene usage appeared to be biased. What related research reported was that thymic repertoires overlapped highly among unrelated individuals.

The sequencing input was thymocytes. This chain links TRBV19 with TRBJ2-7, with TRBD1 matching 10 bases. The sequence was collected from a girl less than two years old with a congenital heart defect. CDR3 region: CASSLASTGTGEYEQYF. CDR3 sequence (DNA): TGTGCCAGTAGTTTAGCATCTACCGGGACAGGGGAGTACGAGCAGTACTTC. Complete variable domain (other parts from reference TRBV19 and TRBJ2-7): DGGITQSPKYLFRKEGQNVTLSCEQNLNHDAMYWYRQDPGQGLRLIYYSQIVNDFQKGDIAEGYSVSREKKESFPLTVTSAQKNPTAFYLCASSLASTGTGEYEQYFGPGTRLTVT.